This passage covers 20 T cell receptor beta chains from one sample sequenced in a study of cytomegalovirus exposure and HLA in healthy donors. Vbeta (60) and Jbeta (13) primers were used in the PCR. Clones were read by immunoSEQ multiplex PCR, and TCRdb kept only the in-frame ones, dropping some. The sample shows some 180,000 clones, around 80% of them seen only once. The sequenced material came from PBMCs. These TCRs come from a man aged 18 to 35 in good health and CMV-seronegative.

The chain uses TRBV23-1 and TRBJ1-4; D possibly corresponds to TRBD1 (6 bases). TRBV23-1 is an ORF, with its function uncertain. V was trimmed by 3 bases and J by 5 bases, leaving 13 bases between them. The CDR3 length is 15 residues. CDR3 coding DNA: TGCGCCAGCAGTCACGGGGGGCAGAGGAATGAAAAACTGTTTTTT. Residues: CASSHGGQRNEKLFF.

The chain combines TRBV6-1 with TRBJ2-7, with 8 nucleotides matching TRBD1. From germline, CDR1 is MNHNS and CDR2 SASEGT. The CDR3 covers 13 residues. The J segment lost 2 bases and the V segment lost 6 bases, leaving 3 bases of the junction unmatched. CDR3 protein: CASRGQEAYEQYF. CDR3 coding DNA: TGTGCCAGCAGGGGACAGGAAGCCTACGAGCAGTACTTC.

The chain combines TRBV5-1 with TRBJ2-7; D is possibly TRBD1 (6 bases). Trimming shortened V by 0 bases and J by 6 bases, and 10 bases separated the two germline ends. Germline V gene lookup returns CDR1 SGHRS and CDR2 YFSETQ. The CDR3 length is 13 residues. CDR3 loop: CASSLAGEREQYF. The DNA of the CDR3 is TGCGCCAGCAGCTTGGCAGGGGAACGCGAGCAGTACTTC.

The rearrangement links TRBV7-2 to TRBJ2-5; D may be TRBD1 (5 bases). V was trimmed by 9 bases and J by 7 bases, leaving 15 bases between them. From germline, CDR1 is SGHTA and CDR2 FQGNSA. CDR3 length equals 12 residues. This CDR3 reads CASTDSSSTQYF. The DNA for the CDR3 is TGTGCCAGTACCGACAGTTCGTCGACCCAGTACTTC.

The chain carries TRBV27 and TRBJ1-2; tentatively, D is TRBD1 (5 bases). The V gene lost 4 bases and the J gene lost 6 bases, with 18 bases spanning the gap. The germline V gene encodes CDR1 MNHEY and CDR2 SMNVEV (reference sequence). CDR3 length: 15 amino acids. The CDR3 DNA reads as TGTGCCAGCAGTTCCCCTTATTCGGGGGTGGATGGCTACACCTTC. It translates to CASSSPYSGVDGYTF.

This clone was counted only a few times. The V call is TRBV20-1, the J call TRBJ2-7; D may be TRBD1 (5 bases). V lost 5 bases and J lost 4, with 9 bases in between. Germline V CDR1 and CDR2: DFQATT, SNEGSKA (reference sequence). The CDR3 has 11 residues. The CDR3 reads CSAPRGYEQYF. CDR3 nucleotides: TGCAGTGCTCCTAGGGGATACGAGCAGTACTTC.

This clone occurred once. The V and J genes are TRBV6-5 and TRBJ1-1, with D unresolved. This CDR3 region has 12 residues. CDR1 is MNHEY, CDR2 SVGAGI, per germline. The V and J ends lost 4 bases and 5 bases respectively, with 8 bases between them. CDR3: CASSSGLTEAFF. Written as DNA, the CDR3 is TGTGCCAGCAGTTCGGGGTTGACTGAAGCTTTCTTT.

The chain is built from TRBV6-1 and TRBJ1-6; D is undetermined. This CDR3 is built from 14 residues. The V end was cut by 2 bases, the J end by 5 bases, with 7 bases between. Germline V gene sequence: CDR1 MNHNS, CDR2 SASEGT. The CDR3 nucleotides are TGTGCCAGCAGTGAACACAGACATAATTCACCCCTCCACTTT. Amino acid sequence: CASSEHRHNSPLHF.

The CDR3 DNA is TGTGCCAGCAGTTACCCGGGACAGGGATTGTACGAGCAGTACTTC. It is translated as CASSYPGQGLYEQYF. The rearrangement links TRBV6-6 to TRBJ2-7, with 9 positions matching TRBD1. CDR1 MNHNY and CDR2 SVGAGI come from the germline V gene (reference sequence). The CDR3 spans 15 residues. The ends lost 2 bases at V and 4 bases at J; junction bases unmatched: 6.

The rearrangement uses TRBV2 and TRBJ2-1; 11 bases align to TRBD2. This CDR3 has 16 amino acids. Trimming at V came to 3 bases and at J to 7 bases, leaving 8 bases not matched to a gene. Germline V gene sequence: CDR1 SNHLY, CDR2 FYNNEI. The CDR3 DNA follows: TGTGCCAGCAGTGATCCCCTAGCGGGGGGAAGGAATGAGCAGTTCTTC. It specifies CASSDPLAGGRNEQFF.

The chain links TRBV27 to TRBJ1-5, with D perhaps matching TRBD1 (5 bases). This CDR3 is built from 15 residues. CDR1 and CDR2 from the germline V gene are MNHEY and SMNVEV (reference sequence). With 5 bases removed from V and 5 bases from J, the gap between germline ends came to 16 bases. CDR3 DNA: TGTGCCAGCAGTCCCTTTATGGCGGGGGATCAGCCCCAGCATTTT. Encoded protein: CASSPFMAGDQPQHF.

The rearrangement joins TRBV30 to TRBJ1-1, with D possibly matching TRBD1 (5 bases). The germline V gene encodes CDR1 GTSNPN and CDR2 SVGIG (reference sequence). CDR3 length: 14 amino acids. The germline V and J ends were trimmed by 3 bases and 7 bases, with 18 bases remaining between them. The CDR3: CAWSPYSGWSEAFF. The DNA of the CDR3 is TGTGCCTGGAGCCCCTACTCAGGGTGGAGTGAAGCTTTCTTT.

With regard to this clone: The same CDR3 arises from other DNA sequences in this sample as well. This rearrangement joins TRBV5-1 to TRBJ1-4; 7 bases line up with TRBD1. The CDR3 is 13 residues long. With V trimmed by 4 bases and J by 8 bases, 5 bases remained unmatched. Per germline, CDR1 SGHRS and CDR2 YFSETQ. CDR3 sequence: CASSPGTVEKLFF. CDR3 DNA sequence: TGCGCCAGCAGCCCGGGGACAGTAGAAAAACTGTTTTTT.

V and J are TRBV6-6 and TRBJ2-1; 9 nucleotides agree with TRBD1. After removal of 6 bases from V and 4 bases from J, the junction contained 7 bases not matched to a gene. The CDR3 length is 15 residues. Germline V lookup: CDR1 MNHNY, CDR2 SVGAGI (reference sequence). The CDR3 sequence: CASSAAQGAYNEQFF. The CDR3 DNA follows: TGTGCCAGCAGCGCGGCACAGGGGGCATACAATGAGCAGTTCTTC.

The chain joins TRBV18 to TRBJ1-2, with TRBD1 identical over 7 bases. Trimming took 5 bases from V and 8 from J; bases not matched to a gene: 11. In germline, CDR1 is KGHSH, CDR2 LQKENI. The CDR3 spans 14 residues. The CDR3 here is CASSSSTGYNGYTF. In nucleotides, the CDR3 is TGTGCCAGCTCATCTTCGACAGGGTATAACGGCTACACCTTC.

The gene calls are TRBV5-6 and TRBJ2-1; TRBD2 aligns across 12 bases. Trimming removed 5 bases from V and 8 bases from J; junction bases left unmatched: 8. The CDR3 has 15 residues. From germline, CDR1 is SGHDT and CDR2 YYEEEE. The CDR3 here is CASRSGTSGLHEQFF. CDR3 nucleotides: TGTGCCAGCAGGTCCGGGACTAGCGGGCTACATGAGCAGTTCTTC.

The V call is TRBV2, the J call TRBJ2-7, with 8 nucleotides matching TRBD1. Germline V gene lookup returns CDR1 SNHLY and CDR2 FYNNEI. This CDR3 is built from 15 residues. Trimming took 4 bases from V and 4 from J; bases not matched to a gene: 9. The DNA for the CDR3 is TGTGCCAGCAGTGGAAACTACAGGGGGGATTACGAGCAGTACTTC. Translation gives CASSGNYRGDYEQYF. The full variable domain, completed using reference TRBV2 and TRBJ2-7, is EPEVTQTPSHQVTQMGQEVILRCVPISNHLYFYWYRQILGQKVEFLVSFYNNEISEKSEIFDDQFSVERPDGSNFTLKIRSTKLEDSAMYFCASSGNYRGDYEQYFGPGTRLTVT.

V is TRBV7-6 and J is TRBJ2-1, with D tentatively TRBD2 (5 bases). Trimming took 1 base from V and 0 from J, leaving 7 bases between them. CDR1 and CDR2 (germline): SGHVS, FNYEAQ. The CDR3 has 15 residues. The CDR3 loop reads CASSLGRGSYNEQFF. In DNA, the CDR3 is TGTGCCAGCAGCTTAGGCCGGGGCTCCTACAATGAGCAGTTCTTC.

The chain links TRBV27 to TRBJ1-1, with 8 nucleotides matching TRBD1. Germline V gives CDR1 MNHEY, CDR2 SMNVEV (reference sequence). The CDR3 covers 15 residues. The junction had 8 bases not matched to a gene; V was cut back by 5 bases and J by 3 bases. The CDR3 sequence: CASSPLGQGYTEAFF. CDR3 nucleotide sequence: TGTGCCAGCAGTCCCCTCGGACAGGGATACACTGAAGCTTTCTTT.

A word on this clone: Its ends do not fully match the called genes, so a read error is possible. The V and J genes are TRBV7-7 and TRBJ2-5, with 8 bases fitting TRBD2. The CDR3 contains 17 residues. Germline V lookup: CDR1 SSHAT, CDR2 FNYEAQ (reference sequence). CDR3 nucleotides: TGTGCTAGCAGCTTAGCGCCATACGGGGGGGCTGGTGAGACCCAGTACTTC. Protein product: CASSLAPYGGAGETQYF.